The entry that follows covers one TCR beta chain sequence. Antigen specificity is unknown. This sample was included in a study of T cell responses to AZD1222 COVID-19 vaccine. Across the study: Second doses that came at about 4 or about 12 weeks were put together. Findings and limits, study-wide: Among the donors, most were white British and more were female, and clonal diversity was possibly underestimated. As reported, nearly half of all spike-specific TCRs target variant regions that are unmutated.

Trimming removed 0 bases from V and 0 bases from J, with 3 bases in between. The V gene's germline CDR1 is LGHDT and CDR2 YNNKEL (reference sequence). The CDR3 spans 15 residues. Data came from immunoSEQ multiplex PCR; TCRdb stores just in-frame clones and leaves some out. Here the sample spans approximately 140,000 clones, 70% to 90% being singletons. The chain combines TRBV3-1 (or the pseudogene TRBV3-2) with TRBJ2-6; D not resolved. The receptor was isolated from an adult in good health. Sequencing was performed on peripheral blood, taken on day 0 of AZD1222 vaccination. CDR3 amino acids: CASSQEYSGANVLTF. CDR3 coding DNA: TGTGCCAGCAGCCAAGAATACTCTGGGGCCAACGTCCTGACTTTC.